This TCR beta chain was documented in a study of cytomegalovirus exposure and HLA in healthy donors. Study at large: In an early release, HLA-typed donors contributed 77 million or so unique TCR sequences. Whole-study results and caveats: Researchers catalogued roughly 170 TCR beta chains as cytomegalovirus-associated. According to an earlier analysis, most TCR beta V segments yielded productive rearrangements about 90% or about 30% of the time. Compared with the approximately 680-donor mean, an Asian-associated ancestry cluster reportedly had fewer N-insertions, according to a later analysis.

This clone was detected only once. Its antigen is not known. The same CDR3 can be traced to other DNA sequences in this sample. The PCR made use of 60 Vbeta and 13 Jbeta primers. The method was immunoSEQ multiplex PCR; TCRdb's version includes in-frame clones alone and lacks a portion of them. The table records 150,000 to 200,000 clones, more than 65% of them present only once. The CDR3 is 13 residues long. Trimming shortened V by 2 bases and J by 3 bases, and 7 bases separated the two germline ends. CDR1 is LNHDA and CDR2 is SQIVND in the germline V gene (reference sequence). The chain has TRBV19 and TRBJ1-2; perhaps TRBD1 as D (6 bases). This clonotype was sampled from a woman aged 25 to 39 in good health and CMV-seropositive. The material sequenced was PBMCs. CDR3 DNA: TGTGCCAGTAGTATATCAGGGGACTATGGCTACACCTTC. Residues: CASSISGDYGYTF. Full variable domain (outside the CDR3, taken from reference TRBV19 and TRBJ1-2): DGGITQSPKYLFRKEGQNVTLSCEQNLNHDAMYWYRQDPGQGLRLIYYSQIVNDFQKGDIAEGYSVSREKKESFPLTVTSAQKNPTAFYLCASSISGDYGYTFGSGTRLTVV.